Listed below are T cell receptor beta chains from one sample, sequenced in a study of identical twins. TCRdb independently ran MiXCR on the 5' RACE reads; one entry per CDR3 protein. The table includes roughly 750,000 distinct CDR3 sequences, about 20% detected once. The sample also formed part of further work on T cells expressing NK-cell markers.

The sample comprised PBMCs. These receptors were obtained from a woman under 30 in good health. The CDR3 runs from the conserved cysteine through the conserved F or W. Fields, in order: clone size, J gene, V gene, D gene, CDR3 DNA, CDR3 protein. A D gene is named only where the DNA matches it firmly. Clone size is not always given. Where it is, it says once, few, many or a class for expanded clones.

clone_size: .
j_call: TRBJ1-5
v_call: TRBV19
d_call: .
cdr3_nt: TGTGCCAGTACCTCCGGGACGGTGAATCAGCCCCAGCATTTT
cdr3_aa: CASTSGTVNQPQHF

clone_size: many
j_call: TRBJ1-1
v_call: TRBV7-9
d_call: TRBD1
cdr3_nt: TGTGCCAGCAGCTCACGACAGGGGGACATTGGGACTGAAGCTTTCTTT
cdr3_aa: CASSSRQGDIGTEAFF

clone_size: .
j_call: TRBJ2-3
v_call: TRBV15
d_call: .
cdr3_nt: TGTGCCACCAGCAGCGCACGGACTGTTACAGATACGCAGTATTTT
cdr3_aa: CATSSARTVTDTQYF

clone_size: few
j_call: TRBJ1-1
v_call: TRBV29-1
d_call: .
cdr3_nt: TGCAGCGTTGTACGGGGTAACCAAGCTTTCTTT
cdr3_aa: CSVVRGNQAFF

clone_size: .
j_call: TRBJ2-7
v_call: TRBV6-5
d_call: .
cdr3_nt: TGTGCCAGCAGTTACTCCGCGGGACCCCCCTACGAGCAGTACTTC
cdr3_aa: CASSYSAGPPYEQYF

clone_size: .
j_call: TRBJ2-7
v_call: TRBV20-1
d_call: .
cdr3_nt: TGCAGTGCCCTAGCTACAGGGTTCTACGAGCAGTACTTC
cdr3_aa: CSALATGFYEQYF

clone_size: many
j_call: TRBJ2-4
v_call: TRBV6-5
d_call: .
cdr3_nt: TGTGCCAGCAGTTATGGGCAGACCCTAGCCAAAAACATTCAGTACTTC
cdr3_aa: CASSYGQTLAKNIQYF

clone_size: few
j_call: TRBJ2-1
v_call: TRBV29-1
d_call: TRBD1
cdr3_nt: TGCAGCGTTTTGGGGGGACAGGGGTTCGATGAGCAGTTCTTC
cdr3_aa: CSVLGGQGFDEQFF

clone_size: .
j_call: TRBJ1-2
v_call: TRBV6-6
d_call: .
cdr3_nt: TGTGCCAGCAGTTACCGACAGCTCTATGGCTACACCTTC
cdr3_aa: CASSYRQLYGYTF

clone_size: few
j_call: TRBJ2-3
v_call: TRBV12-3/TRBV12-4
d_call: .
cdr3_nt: TGTGCCAGCACCCTTCGGGGGAGCTCAGGCACAGATACGCAGTATTTT
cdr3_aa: CASTLRGSSGTDTQYF

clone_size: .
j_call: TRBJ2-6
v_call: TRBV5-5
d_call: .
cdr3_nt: TGTGCCAGCAGCTTGGATGACAGGCACTCTGGGGCCAACGTCCTGACTTTC
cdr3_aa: CASSLDDRHSGANVLTF

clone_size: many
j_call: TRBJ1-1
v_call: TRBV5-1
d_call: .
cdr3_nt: TGCGCCAGCAGCTTGGTAGGGGTGGCAGCTTTCTTT
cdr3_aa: CASSLVGVAAFF

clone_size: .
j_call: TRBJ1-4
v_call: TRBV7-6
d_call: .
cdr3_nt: TGTGCCAGCAGCACCACAGGGTGGAGAGAAAAACTGTTTTTT
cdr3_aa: CASSTTGWREKLFF

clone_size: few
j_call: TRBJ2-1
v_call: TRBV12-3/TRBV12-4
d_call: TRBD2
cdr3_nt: TGTGCCAGCTCCTTACTAGCGGGAGATTTTGGTGGTTTATATGAGCAGTTCTTC
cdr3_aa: CASSLLAGDFGGLYEQFF

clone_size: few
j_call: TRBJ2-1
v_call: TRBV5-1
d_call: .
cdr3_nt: TGCGCCAGCAGCTTGGGGGGAGATGCGACCGATGAGCAGTTCTTC
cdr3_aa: CASSLGGDATDEQFF

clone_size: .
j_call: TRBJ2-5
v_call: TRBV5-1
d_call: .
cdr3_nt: TGCGCCAGCAGCGAGGACAGTTCAACCCAGTACTTC
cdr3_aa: CASSEDSSTQYF

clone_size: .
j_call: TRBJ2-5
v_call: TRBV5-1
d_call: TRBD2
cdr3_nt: TGCGCCAGCAGCTTGAGTAGCGGGGAACAAGAGACCCAGTACTTC
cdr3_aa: CASSLSSGEQETQYF

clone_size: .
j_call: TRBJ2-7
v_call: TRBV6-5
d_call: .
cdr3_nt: TGTGCCAGCAGTTACTCGAAAATGGGAGTTGAGCAGTACTTC
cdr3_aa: CASSYSKMGVEQYF

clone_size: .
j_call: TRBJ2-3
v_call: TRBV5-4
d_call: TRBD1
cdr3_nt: TGTGCCAGCAGCCCAGGGGGAACCGTAGCCGATACGCAGTATTTT
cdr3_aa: CASSPGGTVADTQYF

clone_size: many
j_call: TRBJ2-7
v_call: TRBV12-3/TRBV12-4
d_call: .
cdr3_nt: TGTGCCAGCAGTTTGTCAGTCTACGAGCAGTACTTC
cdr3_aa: CASSLSVYEQYF

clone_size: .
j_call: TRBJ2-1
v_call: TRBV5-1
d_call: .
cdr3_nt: TGCGCCAGCAGCTTGGACAGCACTGAGCAGTTCTTC
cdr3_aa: CASSLDSTEQFF

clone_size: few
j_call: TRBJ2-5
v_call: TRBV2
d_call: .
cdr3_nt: TGTGCCAGCAATGAAAAGGGACGGGTGAATTTC
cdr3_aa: CASNEKGRVNF

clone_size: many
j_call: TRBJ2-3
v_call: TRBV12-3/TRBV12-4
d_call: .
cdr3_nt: TGTGCCAGCAGTTTAAAGGGGTCCCCCACAGATACGCAGTATTTT
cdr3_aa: CASSLKGSPTDTQYF

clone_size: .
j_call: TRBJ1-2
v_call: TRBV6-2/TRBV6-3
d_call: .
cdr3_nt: TGTGCCAGCAGTTACTCTGGGATCCAGGCTAACTATGGCTACACCTTC
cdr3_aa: CASSYSGIQANYGYTF

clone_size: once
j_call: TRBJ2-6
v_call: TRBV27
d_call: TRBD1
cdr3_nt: TGTGCCAGCACGAGACAGGGGGCTTCGGGGGCCAACGTCCTGACTTTC
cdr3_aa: CASTRQGASGANVLTF

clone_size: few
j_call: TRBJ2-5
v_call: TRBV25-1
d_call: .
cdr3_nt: TGTGCCAGCAGTCCCCTCGACAGCCAAGAGACCCAGTACTTC
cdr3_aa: CASSPLDSQETQYF

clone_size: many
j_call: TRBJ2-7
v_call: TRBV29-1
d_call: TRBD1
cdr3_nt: TGCAGCGTTGCAAGGGACAGCTACGAGCAGTACTTC
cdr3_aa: CSVARDSYEQYF

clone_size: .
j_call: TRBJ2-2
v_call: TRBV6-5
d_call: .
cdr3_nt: TGTGCCAGCAGTTACTCGTCAGGGAACACCGGGGAGCTGTTTTTT
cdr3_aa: CASSYSSGNTGELFF

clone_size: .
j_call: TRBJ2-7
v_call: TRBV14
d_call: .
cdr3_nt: TGTGCCAGCAGCCAAGACATGTCCCGTCGTTACGAGCAGTACTTC
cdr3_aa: CASSQDMSRRYEQYF

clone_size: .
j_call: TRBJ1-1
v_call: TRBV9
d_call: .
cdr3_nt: TGTGCCAGCAGCGTTGTGACGGTGAACACTGAAGCTTTCTTT
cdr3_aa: CASSVVTVNTEAFF

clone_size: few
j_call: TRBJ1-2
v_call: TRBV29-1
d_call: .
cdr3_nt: TGCAGCGTTGGGGGAGGGCCTAACTATGGCTACACCTTC
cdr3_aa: CSVGGGPNYGYTF